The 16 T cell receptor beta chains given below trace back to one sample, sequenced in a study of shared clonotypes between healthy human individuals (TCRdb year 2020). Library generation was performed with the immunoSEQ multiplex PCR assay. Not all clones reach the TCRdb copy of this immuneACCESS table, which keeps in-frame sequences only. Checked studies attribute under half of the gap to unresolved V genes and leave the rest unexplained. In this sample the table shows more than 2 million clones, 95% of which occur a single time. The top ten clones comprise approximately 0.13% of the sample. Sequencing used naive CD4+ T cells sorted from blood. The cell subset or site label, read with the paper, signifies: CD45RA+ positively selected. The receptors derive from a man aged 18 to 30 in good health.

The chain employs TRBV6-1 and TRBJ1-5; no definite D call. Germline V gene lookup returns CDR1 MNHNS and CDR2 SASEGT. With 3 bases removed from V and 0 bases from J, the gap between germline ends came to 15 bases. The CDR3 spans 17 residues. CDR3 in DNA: TGTGCCAGCAGTGACGGTCGCCACCCGGATAGCAATCAGCCCCAGCATTTT. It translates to CASSDGRHPDSNQPQHF.

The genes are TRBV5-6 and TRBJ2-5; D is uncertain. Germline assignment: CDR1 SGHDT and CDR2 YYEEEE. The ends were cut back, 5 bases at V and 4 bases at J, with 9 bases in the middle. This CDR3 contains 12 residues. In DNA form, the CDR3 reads TGTGCCAGCAGTCTTGGCGTAGAGACCCAGTACTTC. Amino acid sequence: CASSLGVETQYF.

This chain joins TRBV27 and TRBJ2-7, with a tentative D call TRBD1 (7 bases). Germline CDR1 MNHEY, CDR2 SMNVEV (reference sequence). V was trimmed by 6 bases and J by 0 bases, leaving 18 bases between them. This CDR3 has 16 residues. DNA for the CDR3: TGTGCCAGCAGCGGGGGACGACAGGGAACCTCCTACGAGCAGTACTTC. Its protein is CASSGGRQGTSYEQYF.

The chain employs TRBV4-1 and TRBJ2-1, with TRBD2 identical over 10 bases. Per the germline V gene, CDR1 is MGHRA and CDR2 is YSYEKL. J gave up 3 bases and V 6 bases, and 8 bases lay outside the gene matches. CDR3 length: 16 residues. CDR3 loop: CASRRVGTSDYNEQFF. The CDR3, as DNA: TGCGCCAGCAGGCGGGTTGGGACTAGCGACTACAATGAGCAGTTCTTC.

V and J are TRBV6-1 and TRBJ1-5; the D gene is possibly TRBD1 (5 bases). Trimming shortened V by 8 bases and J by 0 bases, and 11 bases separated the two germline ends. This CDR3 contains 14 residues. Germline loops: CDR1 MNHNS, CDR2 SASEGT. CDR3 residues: CASQSGYSNQPQHF. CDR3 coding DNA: TGTGCCAGCCAATCAGGGTATAGCAATCAGCCCCAGCATTTT.

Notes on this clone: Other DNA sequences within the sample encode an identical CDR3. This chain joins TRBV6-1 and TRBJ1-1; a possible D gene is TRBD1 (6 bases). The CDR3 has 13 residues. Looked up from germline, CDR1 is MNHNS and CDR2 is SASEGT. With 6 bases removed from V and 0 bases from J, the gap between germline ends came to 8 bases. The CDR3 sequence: CASSGQMNTEAFF. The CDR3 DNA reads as TGTGCCAGCAGCGGACAGATGAACACTGAAGCTTTCTTT.

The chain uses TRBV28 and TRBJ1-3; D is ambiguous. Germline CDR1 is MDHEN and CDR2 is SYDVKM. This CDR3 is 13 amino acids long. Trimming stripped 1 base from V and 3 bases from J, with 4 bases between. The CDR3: CASSLLDGNTIYF. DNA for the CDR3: TGTGCCAGCAGTTTATTAGATGGAAACACCATATATTTT.

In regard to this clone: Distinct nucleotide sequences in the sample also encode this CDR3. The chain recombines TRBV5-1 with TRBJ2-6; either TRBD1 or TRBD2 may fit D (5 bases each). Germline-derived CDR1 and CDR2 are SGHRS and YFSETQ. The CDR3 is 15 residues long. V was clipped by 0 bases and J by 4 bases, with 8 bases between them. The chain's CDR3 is CASSLEGTGANVLTF. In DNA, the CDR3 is TGCGCCAGCAGCTTGGAGGGGACGGGGGCCAACGTCCTGACTTTC. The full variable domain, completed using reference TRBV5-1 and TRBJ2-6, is KAGVTQTPRYLIKTRGQQVTLSCSPISGHRSVSWYQQTPGQGLQFLFEYFSETQRNKGNFPGRFSGRQFSNSRSEMNVSTLELGDSALYLCASSLEGTGANVLTFGAGSRLTVL.

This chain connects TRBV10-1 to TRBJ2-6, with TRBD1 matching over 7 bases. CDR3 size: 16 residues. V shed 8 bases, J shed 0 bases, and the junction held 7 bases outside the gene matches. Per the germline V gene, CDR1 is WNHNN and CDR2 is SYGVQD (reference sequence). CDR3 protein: CASSGQNGSGANVLTF. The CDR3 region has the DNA TGCGCCAGCTCGGGACAGAACGGCTCTGGGGCCAACGTCCTGACTTTC.

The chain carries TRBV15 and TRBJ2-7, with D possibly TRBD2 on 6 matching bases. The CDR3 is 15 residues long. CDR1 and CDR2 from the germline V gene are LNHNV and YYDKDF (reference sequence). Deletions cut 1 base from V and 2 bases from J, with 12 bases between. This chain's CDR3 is CATSRASSVAYEQYF. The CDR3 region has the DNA TGTGCCACCAGCAGAGCGTCTAGCGTAGCCTACGAGCAGTACTTC.

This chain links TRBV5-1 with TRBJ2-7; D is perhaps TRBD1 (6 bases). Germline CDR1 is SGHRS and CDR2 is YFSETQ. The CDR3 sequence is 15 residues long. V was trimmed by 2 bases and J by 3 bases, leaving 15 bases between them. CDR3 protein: CASSFTGQTNYEQYF. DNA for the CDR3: TGCGCCAGCAGCTTTACCGGACAGACGAACTACGAGCAGTACTTC.

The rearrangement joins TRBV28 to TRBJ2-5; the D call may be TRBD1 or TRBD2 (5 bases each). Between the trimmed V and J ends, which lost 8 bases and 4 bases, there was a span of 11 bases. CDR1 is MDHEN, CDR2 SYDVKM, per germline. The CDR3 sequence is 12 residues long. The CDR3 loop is CASRDPGETQYF. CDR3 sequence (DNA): TGTGCCAGCCGGGACCCCGGAGAGACCCAGTACTTC. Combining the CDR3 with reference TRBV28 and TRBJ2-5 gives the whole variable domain DVKVTQSSRYLVKRTGEKVFLECVQDMDHENMFWYRQDPGLGLRLIYFSYDVKMKEKGDIPEGYSVSREKKERFSLILESASTNQTSMYLCASRDPGETQYFGPGTRLLVL.

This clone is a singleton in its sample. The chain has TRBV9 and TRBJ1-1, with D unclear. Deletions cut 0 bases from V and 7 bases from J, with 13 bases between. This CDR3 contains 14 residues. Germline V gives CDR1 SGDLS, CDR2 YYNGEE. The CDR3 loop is CASSVATISSEAFF. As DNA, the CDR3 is TGTGCCAGCAGCGTAGCTACTATCAGCAGTGAAGCTTTCTTT. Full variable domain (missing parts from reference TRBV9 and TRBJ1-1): DSGVTQTPKHLITATGQRVTLRCSPRSGDLSVYWYQQSLDQGLQFLIQYYNGEERAKGNILERFSAQQFPDLHSELNLSSLELGDSALYFCASSVATISSEAFFGQGTRLTVV.

CDR3: CASREGAGGDYEQYF. CDR3 nucleotide sequence: TGTGCCAGCAGGGAGGGAGCGGGAGGCGACTACGAGCAGTACTTC. This rearrangement joins TRBV2 to TRBJ2-7, with 9 bases lining up with TRBD2. Germline V lookup: CDR1 SNHLY, CDR2 FYNNEI. The CDR3 is 15 amino acids. V was clipped by 6 bases and J by 3 bases; unmatched bases: 9.

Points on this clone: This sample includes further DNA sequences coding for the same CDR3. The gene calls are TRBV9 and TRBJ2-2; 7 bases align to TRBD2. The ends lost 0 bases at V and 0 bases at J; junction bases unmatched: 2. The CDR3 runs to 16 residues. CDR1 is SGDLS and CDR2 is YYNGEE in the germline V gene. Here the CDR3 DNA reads TGTGCCAGCAGCGTAGGGGCGGGGGCGAACACCGGGGAGCTGTTTTTT. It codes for CASSVGAGANTGELFF.

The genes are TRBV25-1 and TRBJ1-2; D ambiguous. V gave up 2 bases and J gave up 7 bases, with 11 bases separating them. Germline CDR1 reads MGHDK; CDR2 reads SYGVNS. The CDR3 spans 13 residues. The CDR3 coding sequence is TGTGCCAGCAGTGAAAAGTGGACGTTTGGCTACACCTTC. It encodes CASSEKWTFGYTF.